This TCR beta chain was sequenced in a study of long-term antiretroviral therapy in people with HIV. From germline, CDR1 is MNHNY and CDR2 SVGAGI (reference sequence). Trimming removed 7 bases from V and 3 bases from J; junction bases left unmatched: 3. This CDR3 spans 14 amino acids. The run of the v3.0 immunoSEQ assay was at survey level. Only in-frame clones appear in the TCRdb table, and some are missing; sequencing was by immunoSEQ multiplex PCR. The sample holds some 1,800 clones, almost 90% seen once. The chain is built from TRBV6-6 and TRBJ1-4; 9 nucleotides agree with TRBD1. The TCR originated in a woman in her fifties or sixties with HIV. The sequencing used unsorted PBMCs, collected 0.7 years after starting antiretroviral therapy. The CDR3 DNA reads TGTGCCAGCATCGACAGGGGGGCTAATGAAAAACTGTTTTTT. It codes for CASIDRGANEKLFF.